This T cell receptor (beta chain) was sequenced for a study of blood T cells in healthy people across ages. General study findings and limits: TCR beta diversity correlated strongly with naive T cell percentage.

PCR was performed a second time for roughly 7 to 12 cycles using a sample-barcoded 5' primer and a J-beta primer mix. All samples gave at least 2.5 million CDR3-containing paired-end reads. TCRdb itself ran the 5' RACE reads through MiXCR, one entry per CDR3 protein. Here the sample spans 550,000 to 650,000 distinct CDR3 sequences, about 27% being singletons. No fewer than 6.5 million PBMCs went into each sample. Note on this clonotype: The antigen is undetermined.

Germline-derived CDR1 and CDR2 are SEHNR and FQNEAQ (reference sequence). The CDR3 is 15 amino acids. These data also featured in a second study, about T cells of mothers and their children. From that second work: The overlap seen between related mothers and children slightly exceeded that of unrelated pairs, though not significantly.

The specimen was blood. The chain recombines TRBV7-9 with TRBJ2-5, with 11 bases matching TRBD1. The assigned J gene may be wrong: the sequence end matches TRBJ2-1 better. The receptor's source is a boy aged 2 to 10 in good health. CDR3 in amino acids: CASSQTGTGGDEQFF. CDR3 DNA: TGTGCCAGCAGCCAAACCGGGACAGGGGGTGATGAGCAGTTCTTC.